This paragraph covers one T cell receptor beta chain sequence. As yet, its antigen is unknown. The source of the sample is a study of CD8+CD57+ T cells in acquired aplastic anemia. Patients selected for sequencing had displayed CD8+CD57+ cell expansion by flow cytometry. Severe acquired aplastic anemia affected all patients. Points from the study as a whole: Statistical testing detected no significant gap in CD8+ Simpson's diversity between patients and controls. Comparison of patients with controls identified around 31 shared CD8+ CDR3 sequences.

The use of genomic DNA as template underpinned the TCR beta VDJ and CDR3 profiling. From the reads, TCRdb called clonotypes with MiXCR, one entry per CDR3 protein. The data hold roughly 80,000 distinct CDR3 sequences, with roughly two thirds observed a single time. Germline assignment: CDR1 LGHNA and CDR2 YNFKEQ. The CDR3 runs 12 residues. Deletions cut 4 bases from V and 14 bases from J, with 12 bases between. This chain links TRBV4-2 with TRBJ1-6, with D unresolved. Sequencing was carried out using sorted CD4+, CD8+, or CD8+CD57+ T cells (not recorded which) from PBMCs. The sequence derives from a human donor with aplastic anemia. The CDR3 protein is CASSPTARSLHF. As DNA, the CDR3 is TGTGCCAGCAGCCCCACAGCACGTTCCCTCCACTTT.